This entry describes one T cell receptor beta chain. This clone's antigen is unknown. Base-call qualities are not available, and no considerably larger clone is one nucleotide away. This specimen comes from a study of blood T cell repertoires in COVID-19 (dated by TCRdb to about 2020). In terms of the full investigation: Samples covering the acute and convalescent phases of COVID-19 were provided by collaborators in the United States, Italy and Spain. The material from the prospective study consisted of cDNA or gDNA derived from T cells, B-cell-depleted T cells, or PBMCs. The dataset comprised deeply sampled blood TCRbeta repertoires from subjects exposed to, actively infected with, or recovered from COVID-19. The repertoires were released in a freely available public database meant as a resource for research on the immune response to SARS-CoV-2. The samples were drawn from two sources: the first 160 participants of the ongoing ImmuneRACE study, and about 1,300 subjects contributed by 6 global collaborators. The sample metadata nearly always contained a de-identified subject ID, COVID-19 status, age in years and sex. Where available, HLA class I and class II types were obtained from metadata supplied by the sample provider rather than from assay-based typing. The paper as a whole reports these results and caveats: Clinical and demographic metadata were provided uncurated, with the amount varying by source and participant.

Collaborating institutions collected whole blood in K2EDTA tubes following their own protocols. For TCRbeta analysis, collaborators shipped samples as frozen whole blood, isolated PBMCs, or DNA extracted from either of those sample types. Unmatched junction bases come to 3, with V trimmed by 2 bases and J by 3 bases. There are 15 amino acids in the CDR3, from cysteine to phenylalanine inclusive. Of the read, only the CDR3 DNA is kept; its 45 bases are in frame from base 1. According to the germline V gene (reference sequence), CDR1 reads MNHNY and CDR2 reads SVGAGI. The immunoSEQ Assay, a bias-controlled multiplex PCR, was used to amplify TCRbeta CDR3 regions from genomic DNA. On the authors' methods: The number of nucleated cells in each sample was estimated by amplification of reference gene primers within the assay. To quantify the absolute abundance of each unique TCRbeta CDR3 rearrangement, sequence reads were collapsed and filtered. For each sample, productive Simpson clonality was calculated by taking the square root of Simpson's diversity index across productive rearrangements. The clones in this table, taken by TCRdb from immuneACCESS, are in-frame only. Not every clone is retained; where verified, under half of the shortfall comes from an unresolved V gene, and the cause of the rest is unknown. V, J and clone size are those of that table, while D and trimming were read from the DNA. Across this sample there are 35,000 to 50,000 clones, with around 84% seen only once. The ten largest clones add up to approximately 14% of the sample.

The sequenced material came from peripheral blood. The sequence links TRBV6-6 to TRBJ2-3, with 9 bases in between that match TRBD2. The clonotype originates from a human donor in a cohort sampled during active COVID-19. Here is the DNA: TGTGCCAGCAGTTACGCAGCGGGGGGTACAGATACGCAGTATTTT. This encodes CASSYAAGGTDTQYF.